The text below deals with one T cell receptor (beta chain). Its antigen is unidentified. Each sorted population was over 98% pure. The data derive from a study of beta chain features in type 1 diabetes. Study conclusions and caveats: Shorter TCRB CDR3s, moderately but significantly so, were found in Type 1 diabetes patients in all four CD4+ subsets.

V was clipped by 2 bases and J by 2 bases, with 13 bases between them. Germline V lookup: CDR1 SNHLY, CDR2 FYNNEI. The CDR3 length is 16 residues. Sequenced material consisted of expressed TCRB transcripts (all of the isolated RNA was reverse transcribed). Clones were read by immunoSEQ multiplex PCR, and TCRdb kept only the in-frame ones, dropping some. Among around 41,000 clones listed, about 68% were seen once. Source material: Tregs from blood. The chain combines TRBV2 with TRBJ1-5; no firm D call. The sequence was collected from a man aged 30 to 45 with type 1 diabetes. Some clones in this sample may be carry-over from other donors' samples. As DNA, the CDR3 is TGTGCCAGCAGTGAATGGAGACCGGGAGGCAATCAGCCCCAGCATTTT. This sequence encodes CASSEWRPGGNQPQHF.